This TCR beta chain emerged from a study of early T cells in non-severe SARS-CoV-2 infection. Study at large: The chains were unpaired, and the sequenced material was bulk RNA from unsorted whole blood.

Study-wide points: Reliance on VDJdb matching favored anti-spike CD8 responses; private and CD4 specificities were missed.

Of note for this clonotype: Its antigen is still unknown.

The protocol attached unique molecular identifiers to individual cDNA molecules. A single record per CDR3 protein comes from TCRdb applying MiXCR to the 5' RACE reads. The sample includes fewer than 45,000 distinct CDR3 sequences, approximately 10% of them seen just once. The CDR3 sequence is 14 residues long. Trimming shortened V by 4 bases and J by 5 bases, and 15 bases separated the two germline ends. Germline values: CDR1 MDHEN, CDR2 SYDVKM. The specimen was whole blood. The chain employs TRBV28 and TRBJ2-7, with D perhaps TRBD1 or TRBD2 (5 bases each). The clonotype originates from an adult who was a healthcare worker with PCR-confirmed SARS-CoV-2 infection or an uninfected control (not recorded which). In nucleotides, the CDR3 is TGTGCCAGCAGTTCATGGGACGTTTCCCACGAGCAGTACTTC. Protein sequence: CASSSWDVSHEQYF. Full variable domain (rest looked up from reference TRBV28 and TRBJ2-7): DVKVTQSSRYLVKRTGEKVFLECVQDMDHENMFWYRQDPGLGLRLIYFSYDVKMKEKGDIPEGYSVSREKKERFSLILESASTNQTSMYLCASSSWDVSHEQYFGPGTRLTVT.